This T cell receptor (beta chain) was found in a study of early stage breast cancer tumors. Study findings and constraints: Blood repertoires resembled normal breast more than tumor. Compared with adjacent normal breast tissue, tumors showed roughly 2.4-fold greater T cell density and higher clonality. Enriched TCRB sequences shared across patients were mostly commonly generated sequences.

V was clipped by 5 bases and J by 4 bases, with 18 bases between them. The CDR3 is 15 residues long. CDR1 and CDR2 from the germline V gene are SGHTA and FQGNSA. The method was immunoSEQ multiplex PCR; TCRdb's version includes in-frame clones alone and lacks a portion of them. The sample carries under 30,000 clones, 72% recorded once. Notes on this clone: Its target is not known.

The TCR originated in a person between 50 and 60 years old with breast cancer. Sequencing used blood. This chain links TRBV7-2 with TRBJ2-7; D perhaps matches TRBD2 (5 bases). The CDR3 DNA reads TGTGCCAGCAGCCCTAGGTTTTCTAGCAAGTACGAGCAGTACTTC. Translation: CASSPRFSSKYEQYF.